A selection of T cell receptor beta chains follows, all from one sample in a study of cytomegalovirus exposure and HLA in healthy donors. TCRdb keeps only in-frame clones here, not all; method: immunoSEQ multiplex PCR. The sample carries some 150,000 clones, 65% to 85% recorded once. The specimen sequenced was PBMCs. These receptor sequences come from a male donor in good health and CMV-seronegative. The CDR3 runs from the conserved cysteine through the conserved F or W. The D gene is left open where the match is weak. Only part of the rows carry a size: once, few, many, or a class if the clone is expanded.

>.|TRBJ2-7|TRBD1|TRBV5-1
TGCGCCAGCAGCTTTGAGGGGACAGGGGGCCGGGAGCAGTACTTC
CASSFEGTGGREQYF
>.|TRBJ2-5|TRBD1|TRBV27
TGTGCCAGCAGTTTAAGGAATCCGGGACAGGGCCAAGAGACCCAGTACTTC
CASSLRNPGQGQETQYF
>.|TRBJ1-2|.|TRBV2
TGTGCCAGCAGTAGGACTTCCTCTCTCTATGGCTACACCTTC
CASSRTSSLYGYTF
>.|TRBJ1-2|.|TRBV5-8
TGTGCCAGCAGCTTGGTTGGCGGCTATAACTATGGCTACACCTTC
CASSLVGGYNYGYTF
>once|TRBJ2-3|.|TRBV25-1
TGTGCCAGCAGTGTGGGCCCATCGCAGTATTTT
CASSVGPSQYF
>.|TRBJ2-3|.|TRBV11-2
TGTGCCAGCAGCTTAGGACAGTTCAACCCTATTACAGATACGCAGTATTTT
CASSLGQFNPITDTQYF
>.|TRBJ2-1|.|TRBV7-6
TGTGCCAGCAGCCCCGGGACTAATGAGCAGTTCTTC
CASSPGTNEQFF
>.|TRBJ2-5|.|TRBV7-9
TGTGCCAGCAGCGGACCGGGACTTCAAGAGACCCAGTACTTC
CASSGPGLQETQYF
>.|TRBJ2-1|TRBD2|TRBV19
TGTGCCAGTAGTACCTGGATCCAAGCGGGGCGGAATGAGCAGTTCTTC
CASSTWIQAGRNEQFF
>.|TRBJ1-4|.|TRBV18
TGTGCCAGCTCACCGGGGCTTAATGAAAAACTGTTTTTT
CASSPGLNEKLFF
>.|TRBJ1-4|.|TRBV7-9
TGTTCCAGCAGCTCCGGACAGACTAAACTGTTTTTT
CSSSSGQTKLFF
>once|TRBJ2-7|TRBD2|TRBV2
TGTGCCAGCAGTGAGTCCAAAAGCGGGAGCCGGGGTGGATACGAGCAGTACTTC
CASSESKSGSRGGYEQYF
>.|TRBJ2-7|.|TRBV7-6
TGCGCCAGCAGCCCCGCTCAGGCGGGGCACTACGAGCAGTACTTC
CASSPAQAGHYEQYF
>.|TRBJ1-3|.|TRBV15
TGTGCCACCAGCCCGACAGTGACTGGAAACACCATATATTTT
CATSPTVTGNTIYF
>few|TRBJ2-3|.|TRBV7-8
TGTGCCAGCAGCCCCAGGTTCGAAGATACGCAGTATTTT
CASSPRFEDTQYF
>.|TRBJ2-2|.|TRBV7-7
TGTGCCAGCAGCCCGAGGGGGGGCACCGGGGAGCTGTTTTTT
CASSPRGGTGELFF
>.|TRBJ1-1|.|TRBV7-8
TGTGCCAGCAGCTTAGTGGGCTACCGGAACACTGAAGCTTTCTTT
CASSLVGYRNTEAFF
>few|TRBJ2-1|.|TRBV5-4
TGTGCCAGCAGCTCCAGGGGCTCCTACAATGAGCAGTTCTTC
CASSSRGSYNEQFF
>.|TRBJ2-4|.|TRBV18
TGTGCCAGCTCATCCGGAGCCAAAAACATTCAGTACTTC
CASSSGAKNIQYF
>.|TRBJ2-7|TRBD1|TRBV9
TGTGCCAGCAGCGACGGACAGGGAGAGGGATCGTACGAGCAGTACTTC
CASSDGQGEGSYEQYF
>.|TRBJ2-1|TRBD2|TRBV18
TGTGCCAGCCGTCGACTAGCGGGGGACAATGAGCAGTTCTTC
CASRRLAGDNEQFF
>.|TRBJ1-1|.|TRBV5-1
TGCGCCAGCAGCTCGGACAGTGGAATCACTGAAGCTTTCTTT
CASSSDSGITEAFF
>.|TRBJ2-1|TRBD2|TRBV7-2
TGTGCCAGCACCCTAAGTGGGGCGGGAGGGCCGCGTGAGCAGTTCTTC
CASTLSGAGGPREQFF
>once|TRBJ2-1|TRBD2|TRBV4-3
TGCGCCAGCAGCCAAGATTTTACCGGACTAGCGGTTGACAATGAGCAGTTCTTC
CASSQDFTGLAVDNEQFF
>.|TRBJ1-2|TRBD1|TRBV19
TGTGCCAGTAGTCGTGGGACAGGACCTTATGGCTACACCTTC
CASSRGTGPYGYTF
>.|TRBJ1-1|.|TRBV7-2
TGTGCCAGCAGCTTAGCGAGGGGAGGCGCTGAAGCTTTCTTT
CASSLARGGAEAFF
>.|TRBJ1-2|TRBD1|TRBV27
TGTGCCAGCAGCCCGTCCGCAGGGGGCGTTTATGGCTACACCTTC
CASSPSAGGVYGYTF
>.|TRBJ2-7|.|TRBV19
TGTGCCAGTAGTATCTACAGGGAGTACTTC
CASSIYREYF
>.|TRBJ2-1|.|TRBV7-3
TGTGCCAGCAGCTTAACGCCAGGTGAGCAGTTCTTC
CASSLTPGEQFF
>.|TRBJ2-3|TRBD2|TRBV9
TGTGCCAGCAGCGTAGGTGTAGCGGGAGACCCAGATACGCAGTATTTT
CASSVGVAGDPDTQYF
>.|TRBJ2-7|TRBD2|TRBV7-2
TGTGCCAGCAGTTTCGAACCCCCGGGACTAGCGGGAGTAGTCTACGAGCAGTACTTC
CASSFEPPGLAGVVYEQYF
>.|TRBJ2-1|.|TRBV4-1
TGCGCCAGCAGCCAAGATCTTCCTGGGAGCTACAATGAGCAGTTCTTC
CASSQDLPGSYNEQFF
>.|TRBJ2-1|TRBD2|TRBV29-1
TGCAGCGTTGCCGCTAGCGGGAGTCGCGATGAGCAGTTCTTC
CSVAASGSRDEQFF
>.|TRBJ2-2|.|TRBV6-5
TGTGCCAGCAGATCACCGGGGACCGGGGAGCTGTTTTTT
CASRSPGTGELFF
>.|TRBJ1-2|TRBD1|TRBV7-9
TGTGCCAGCAGCGAAACGGGACAGGGGGGCTACACCTTC
CASSETGQGGYTF
>.|TRBJ2-5|.|TRBV5-6
TGTGCCAGCAGCTTGGCCTATGGGGGGGCCTTTCGTGCCCGCTGGTACTTC
CASSLAYGGAFRARWYF
>.|TRBJ1-1|.|TRBV7-9
TGTGCCAACAGCTTACTAGCTGGGTTTGGGAGGGGGAAGTCGGCTGAAGCTTTCTTT
CANSLLAGFGRGKSAEAFF
>.|TRBJ1-2|TRBD1|TRBV13
TGTGCCAGCAGCTTCACAGGGGGCTCGAACTATGGCTACACCTTC
CASSFTGGSNYGYTF
>.|TRBJ2-1|TRBD2|TRBV5-1
TGCGCCAGCAGCGCTAATAGCGGGTACAATGAGCAGTTCTTC
CASSANSGYNEQFF
>.|TRBJ1-5|.|TRBV29-1
TGCAGCGTTGAACCAGGGTTTGGGCAGCCCCAGCATTTT
CSVEPGFGQPQHF
>few|TRBJ1-1|TRBD1|TRBV27
TGTGCCAGCAGTTTTTCTGGACAGGTGAACACTGAAGCTTTCTTT
CASSFSGQVNTEAFF
>.|TRBJ2-1|TRBD2|TRBV9
TGTGCCAGCAGCTCTAGCGGGAGCTCCTACAATGAGCAGTTCTTC
CASSSSGSSYNEQFF
>.|TRBJ2-3|TRBD1|TRBV27
TGTGCCAGCAGTCCGGGACAGGTTATCACAGATACGCAGTATTTT
CASSPGQVITDTQYF
>.|TRBJ2-1|TRBD2|TRBV4-3
TGCGCCAGCAGCCGCGGGACTAGCACTTTCGATGAGCAGTTCTTC
CASSRGTSTFDEQFF
>.|TRBJ2-2|.|TRBV12-5
TGTGCTAGTGGTTTGCAATTCAGCGCCGGGGAGCTGTTTTTT
CASGLQFSAGELFF
>.|TRBJ2-1|TRBD1|TRBV6-5
TGTGCCAGCAGTCGGGGGGACAGGGACTACAATGAGCAGTTCTTC
CASSRGDRDYNEQFF
>.|TRBJ2-5|TRBD2|TRBV19
TGTGCCAGTAGTATTTTTTGGACTAGCGGCCAAGAGACCCAGTACTTC
CASSIFWTSGQETQYF
>.|TRBJ2-1|.|TRBV13
TGTGCCAGCAGCTTACGGCGGGTAGCCTACAATGAGCAGTTCTTC
CASSLRRVAYNEQFF
>once|TRBJ1-1|.|TRBV19
TGTGCCAGTAGTATTACAGGGAGAAAGCAGGAAGCTTTCTTT
CASSITGRKQEAFF
>.|TRBJ2-3|TRBD2|TRBV6-5
TGTGCCAGCAGCGCGGGGGGCCCTGGCACAGATACGCAGTATTTT
CASSAGGPGTDTQYF
>.|TRBJ2-1|TRBD1|TRBV19
TGTGCCAGTAGTCACCGGACAGGTGAGCAGTTCTTC
CASSHRTGEQFF
>.|TRBJ2-3|TRBD2|TRBV5-6
TGTGCCAGCAGCTGGCCTAGCGGGGGGGGTTCGGATACGCAGTATTTT
CASSWPSGGGSDTQYF